The sequence of this TCR beta chain was determined in a study of T-cell memory formation after mild COVID-19. V was cut by 2 bases and J by 4 bases, with 11 bases left in between. Per germline, CDR1 LGHNA and CDR2 YSLEER. The CDR3 is 14 residues long. Study-level results: There were some responding clones in pre-infection memory, which suggested that cross-reactive memory had joined. Clones contracting across day 15 to 85 had a balanced CD4/CD8 profile; later expanding clones leaned CD4+.

This clonotype was observed a handful of times. Its antigen remains unidentified. TCRdb redid the calling of the 5' RACE reads with MiXCR, one entry per CDR3 protein. The table shows some 350,000 distinct CDR3 sequences, with roughly 13% occurring only once. This sequence joins TRBV4-3 and TRBJ1-1; weak D call: TRBD1 (6 bases). The receptor was derived from a man in his late teens or twenties who had mild COVID-19 (a few samples of this study predate the infection). Cell type and time point are not known. The sample consisted of PBMCs or a T cell subset sorted from them (not recorded which). CDR3 protein: CASSQSQGSTEAFF. In DNA, the CDR3 is TGCGCCAGCAGCCAATCCCAGGGGAGCACTGAAGCTTTCTTT.